This is a list of T cell receptor beta chains from one sample in a study of blood T cell repertoires in COVID-19. Using immunoSEQ multiplex PCR, the repertoire was profiled, and TCRdb retains in-frame clones only, with some absent. The sample has fewer than 500,000 clones; about 87% are singletons. The source material was peripheral blood. Receptors originate from a man between 18 and 35 years old with COVID-19, enrolled during active disease. CDR3s include the opening cysteine and the closing phenylalanine or tryptophan. A D gene is named only where the DNA matches it firmly. Only some rows state a clone size, as once, few, many or a class for expanded clones.

length: 13; D: TRBD1; V: TRBV30; J: TRBJ1-3; size: .; CDR3: CAWKDRGRNTIYF; DNA: TGTGCCTGGAAGGACAGGGGTCGGAACACCATATATTTT
length: 10; D: .; V: TRBV5-5; J: TRBJ1-3; size: .; CDR3: CASPGNTIYF; DNA: TGTGCCAGCCCGGGAAACACCATATATTTT
length: 15; D: .; V: TRBV6-5; J: TRBJ1-3; size: few; CDR3: CASSYDRFSGNTIYF; DNA: TGTGCCAGCAGTTACGACAGGTTCTCTGGAAACACCATATATTTT
length: 15; D: .; V: TRBV7-8; J: TRBJ1-1; size: once; CDR3: CASSLAVQGWTEAFF; DNA: TGTGCCAGCAGCTTAGCGGTGCAGGGGTGGACTGAAGCTTTCTTT
length: 13; D: .; V: TRBV5-1; J: TRBJ2-7; size: .; CDR3: CASSLGGPDEQYF; DNA: TGCGCCAGCAGCTTGGGCGGCCCCGACGAGCAGTACTTC
length: 22; D: TRBD2; V: TRBV10-1; J: TRBJ2-3; size: .; CDR3: CASSEPGSEGGGTTQSTDTQYF; DNA: TGCGCCAGCAGTGAGCCGGGGTCTGAGGGCGGGGGGACAACCCAAAGCACAGATACGCAGTATTTT
length: 15; D: .; V: TRBV6-4; J: TRBJ1-2; size: .; CDR3: CASSGIAGAYYGYTF; DNA: TGTGCCAGCAGTGGAATTGCGGGGGCGTACTATGGCTACACCTTC
length: 14; D: TRBD2; V: TRBV10-2; J: TRBJ2-1; size: .; CDR3: CASREAGGKNEQFF; DNA: TGCGCCAGCAGGGAAGCGGGGGGGAAAAATGAGCAGTTCTTC
length: 15; D: .; V: TRBV5-1; J: TRBJ1-1; size: .; CDR3: CASSLEGGLHTEAFF; DNA: TGCGCCAGCAGCTTGGAAGGGGGTTTGCACACTGAAGCTTTCTTT
length: 14; D: .; V: TRBV3-1/TRBV3-2; J: TRBJ1-3; size: .; CDR3: CASSLSGAGNTIYF; DNA: TGTGCCAGCAGTTTGTCGGGGGCTGGAAACACCATATATTTT
length: 16; D: TRBD2; V: TRBV6-4; J: TRBJ2-1; size: few; CDR3: CASSISAGGGYNEQFF; DNA: TGTGCCAGCAGCATCTCAGCGGGAGGGGGGTACAATGAGCAGTTCTTC
length: 16; D: .; V: TRBV18; J: TRBJ2-2; size: once; CDR3: CASSPRTSRNTGELFF; DNA: TGTGCCAGCTCACCGAGGACTTCTAGAAACACCGGGGAGCTGTTTTTT
length: 14; D: TRBD1; V: TRBV6-5; J: TRBJ1-2; size: .; CDR3: CASRGQGARYGYTF; DNA: TGTGCCAGCAGGGGACAGGGGGCCAGGTATGGCTACACCTTC
length: 17; D: TRBD2; V: TRBV19; J: TRBJ2-1; size: few; CDR3: CATQLAGGGSSYNEQFF; DNA: TGTGCCACCCAACTAGCGGGAGGAGGAAGCTCCTACAATGAGCAGTTCTTC